The following is a T cell receptor beta chain sequence with its context. The data were produced by immunoSEQ multiplex PCR, yet TCRdb's version contains in-frame clones alone and is incomplete. This sample has about 240,000 clones, with 86% found just once. The sample is drawn from a study of blood T cell repertoires in COVID-19. At the level of the study: COVID-19 samples, acute and convalescent, were from the United States, Italy and Spain.

The study recruited people aged 18 to 89 years across approximately 25 US areas. Categorization into cohorts depended on clinical history that participants reported. V trimming: 5 bases; J trimming: 2 bases; junction bases outside the gene matches: 2. Germline V gives CDR1 PRHDT, CDR2 FYEKMQ (reference sequence). The CDR3 covers 14 residues. The material sequenced was PBMCs or T cells enriched from blood (not recorded which). This receptor was obtained from a woman between 40 and 50 years old with acute COVID-19. The chain has TRBV13 and TRBJ2-7; 11 nucleotides agree with TRBD2. In DNA, the CDR3 is TGTGCCAGCAGCCTGACTAGCGGGGCCTACGAGCAGTACTTC. The encoded protein is CASSLTSGAYEQYF.